This T cell receptor (beta chain) was obtained from a study of blood T cell repertoires in COVID-19. About the study: Some COVID-19 samples were acute and others convalescent; all came from the United States, Italy and Spain. Sources were T cells, B-cell-depleted T cells, or PBMCs; the material itself was cDNA or gDNA.

Assay used: immunoSEQ multiplex PCR; TCRdb lists only in-frame clones, some missing. The repertoire holds fewer than 70,000 clones, with approximately 83% as singletons. Germline V gene lookup returns CDR1 SGHRS and CDR2 YFSETQ. Unmatched junction bases numbered 3, after V lost 3 bases and J lost 5 bases. This CDR3 has 13 residues. Followed over time, Seattle patients had been enrolled while infection was active. This TCR came from a man aged 35-49 years with COVID-19, enrolled during active disease. The chain couples TRBV5-1 to TRBJ2-7; 9 bases are shared with TRBD1. Sequences were obtained from peripheral blood. The CDR3 sequence: CASSWRDRDEQYF. In DNA, the CDR3 is TGCGCCAGCAGCTGGAGGGACAGGGACGAGCAGTACTTC.